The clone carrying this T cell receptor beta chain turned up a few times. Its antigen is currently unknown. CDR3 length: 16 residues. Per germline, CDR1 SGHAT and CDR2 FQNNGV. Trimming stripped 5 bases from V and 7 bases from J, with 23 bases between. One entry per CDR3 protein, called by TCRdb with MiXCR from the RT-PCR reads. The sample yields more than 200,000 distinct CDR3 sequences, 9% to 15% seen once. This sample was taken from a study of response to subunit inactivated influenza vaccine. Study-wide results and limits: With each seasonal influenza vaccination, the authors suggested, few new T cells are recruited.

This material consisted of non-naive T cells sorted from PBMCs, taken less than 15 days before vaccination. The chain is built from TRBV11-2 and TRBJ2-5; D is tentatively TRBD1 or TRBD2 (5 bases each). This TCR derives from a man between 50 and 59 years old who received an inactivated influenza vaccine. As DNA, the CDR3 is TGTGCCAGCAGCAAAAGCCGGGACCACTCCTTGAGGACCCAGTACTTC. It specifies CASSKSRDHSLRTQYF.